Listed here are 32 T cell receptor beta chains from one sample, sequenced in a study of blood T cell repertoires in COVID-19. Only in-frame clones appear in the TCRdb table, and some are missing; sequencing was by immunoSEQ multiplex PCR. The sample has some 100,000 clones, about four fifths seen once. Specimen: peripheral blood. The receptors shown here come from a human donor in a cohort sampled during active COVID-19.

J is TRBJ2-7 and V is TRBV4-1; 7 bases line up with TRBD1. This CDR3 has 16 amino acids. With 0 bases clipped from V and 2 bases from J, the junction kept 7 bases outside the gene matches. Germline V lookup: CDR1 MGHRA, CDR2 YSYEKL. The CDR3 sequence: CASSQEFTGVTYEQYF. The CDR3 region has the DNA TGCGCCAGCAGCCAAGAATTCACAGGGGTCACCTACGAGCAGTACTTC.

The chain recombines TRBV18 with TRBJ1-1; D is possibly TRBD1 (6 bases). Germline V gene lookup returns CDR1 KGHSH and CDR2 LQKENI. The CDR3 runs to 15 residues. Between the trimmed V and J ends, which lost 3 bases and 2 bases, there was a span of 13 bases. The CDR3 is CASSPLGQTNTEAFF. DNA for the CDR3: TGTGCCAGCTCACCCTTGGGACAAACCAACACTGAAGCTTTCTTT.

J is TRBJ1-5 and V is TRBV6-5; tentative D call: TRBD1 (6 bases). CDR1 MNHEY and CDR2 SVGAGI come from the germline V gene. Between the trimmed V and J ends, which lost 6 bases and 7 bases, there was a span of 13 bases. There are 13 residues in the CDR3. CDR3 DNA: TGTGCCAGCAGCTCAGGGGTGTGGCAGCCCCAGCATTTT. Protein: CASSSGVWQPQHF.

Only a few counts were recorded for this clone. V and J are TRBV20-1 and TRBJ1-1; D ambiguous. This CDR3 has 14 residues. Trimming took off 3 bases at V and 2 bases at J, with 13 bases between the two ends. Germline V lookup: CDR1 DFQATT, CDR2 SNEGSKA (reference sequence). The CDR3 spells CSASQTTHNTEAFF. CDR3 sequence (DNA): TGCAGTGCTAGTCAAACAACGCATAACACTGAAGCTTTCTTT.

The chain employs TRBV7-2 and TRBJ1-1; D ambiguous. The V gene lost 2 bases and the J gene lost 2 bases, with 9 bases spanning the gap. Germline CDR1 SGHTA, CDR2 FQGNSA. The CDR3 consists of 14 residues. In nucleotides, the CDR3 is TGTGCCAGCAGCTTATCTGCGCTCAACACTGAAGCTTTCTTT. It is translated as CASSLSALNTEAFF. The full variable domain, its missing parts supplied by reference TRBV7-2 and TRBJ1-1, is GAGVSQSPSNKVTEKGKDVELRCDPISGHTALYWYRQSLGQGLEFLIYFQGNSAPDKSGLPSDRFSAERTGGSVSTLTIQRTQQEDSAVYLCASSLSALNTEAFFGQGTRLTVV.

The chain combines TRBV6-5 with TRBJ2-7; weak D call: TRBD2 (6 bases). Trimming pared 5 bases from V and 0 bases from J, leaving 11 bases between. Germline loops: CDR1 MNHEY, CDR2 SVGAGI. The CDR3 spans 14 residues. The DNA of the CDR3 is TGTGCCAGCAGTCCACCGGGAGTCTCCTACGAGCAGTACTTC. The encoded protein is CASSPPGVSYEQYF.

This clone was seen a few times. V usage is TRBV6-6 and J usage is TRBJ1-1; D is perhaps TRBD1 (6 bases). The CDR3 covers 14 residues. Germline V gene lookup returns CDR1 MNHNY and CDR2 SVGAGI (reference sequence). V was shortened by 10 bases and J by 1 base, with 16 bases between the two germline ends. CDR3 sequence reads: CAIGGSNPNTEAFF. The CDR3 nucleotides read TGTGCCATAGGGGGATCCAACCCGAACACTGAAGCTTTCTTT.

The chain combines TRBV2 with TRBJ2-7; 12 bases align to TRBD1. The CDR3 consists of 13 residues. V trimming: 7 bases; J trimming: 11 bases; junction bases outside the gene matches: 9. Germline lookup yields CDR1 SNHLY and CDR2 FYNNEI. The CDR3 DNA reads as TGTGCCAGCAACCGGGACAGGGGGCCCGCGGAGTACTTC. Translation gives CASNRDRGPAEYF.

J is TRBJ2-7 and V is TRBV7-2; 13 bases are shared with TRBD2. Trimming cost V 4 bases and J 2 bases; bases outside gene matches: 2. This CDR3 is 15 amino acids long. CDR1 is SGHTA and CDR2 is FQGNSA in the germline V gene. The CDR3 region is CASSSGLAGAYEQYF. CDR3 bases: TGTGCCAGCAGCTCAGGACTAGCGGGGGCCTACGAGCAGTACTTC.

The gene calls are TRBV20-1 and TRBJ2-1, with 8 nucleotides matching TRBD2. CDR3 length equals 14 residues. Germline-derived CDR1 and CDR2 are DFQATT and SNEGSKA (reference sequence). V was pared by 3 bases and J by 6 bases, with 7 bases of the junction left unmatched. CDR3 DNA sequence: TGCAGTGCTAGTCCGGGAGGGAGTCGCAATGAGCAGTTCTTC. Amino acid sequence: CSASPGGSRNEQFF.

This clone was seen more than once but under ten times. The genes are TRBV7-3 and TRBJ2-7, with D possibly matching TRBD1 (5 bases). Germline V gene data show CDR1 as SGHTA and CDR2 as FQGTGA. The CDR3 sequence is 17 residues long. Trimming took 8 bases from V and 3 from J, leaving 26 bases between them. CDR3 bases: TGTGCCAGCCGAAGCCCTCCGACAGAAAGCAAAGACTACGAGCAGTACTTC. Its translation is CASRSPPTESKDYEQYF.

In nucleotides, the CDR3 is TGTGCCAGCAGGAGACAGGGGGGGGACTATGGCTACACCTTC. Translating gives CASRRQGGDYGYTF. The gene calls are TRBV2 and TRBJ1-2, with 9 nucleotides matching TRBD1. The junction had 5 bases not matched to a gene; V was cut back by 6 bases and J by 3 bases. Germline V lookup: CDR1 SNHLY, CDR2 FYNNEI. The CDR3 loop spans 14 amino acids.

The chain joins TRBV29-1 to TRBJ2-5; TRBD1 matches 9 bases. The CDR3 sequence is 13 residues long. Germline V lookup: CDR1 SQVTM, CDR2 ANQGSEA. The V segment lost 7 bases and the J segment 5 bases; nucleotides outside the gene matches: 8. For the CDR3, the DNA is TGCAGCGCACAGGGGGCGCGCGGGGAGACCCAGTACTTC. It is translated as CSAQGARGETQYF.

The CDR3, as DNA: TGTGCCAGTAGTCAGGGGGGCAGCAGGTATCAGCCCCAGCATTTT. It translates to CASSQGGSRYQPQHF. This chain connects TRBV19 to TRBJ1-5; TRBD1 matches 7 bases. Germline V gives CDR1 LNHDA, CDR2 SQIVND (reference sequence). The trim removed 5 bases at V and 5 bases at J, leaving 9 bases unmatched. There are 15 residues in the CDR3.

The CDR3 here is CASSQGLAQETQYF. CDR3 nucleotides: TGTGCCAGCTCCCAAGGACTAGCCCAAGAGACCCAGTACTTC. The chain joins TRBV18 to TRBJ2-5; 8 positions match TRBD2. CDR1 is KGHSH, CDR2 LQKENI, per germline. There are 14 residues in the CDR3. Trimming cost V 6 bases and J 1 base; bases outside gene matches: 4.

This chain links TRBV27 with TRBJ2-7, with 8 bases identical to TRBD2. Germline V lookup: CDR1 MNHEY, CDR2 SMNVEV (reference sequence). V lost 3 bases and J lost 0; bases outside the gene matches: 10. CDR3 size: 17 residues. The CDR3 DNA follows: TGTGCCAGCAGTTTTATAGCGGGGACCAAATCCTCCTACGAGCAGTACTTC. This translates into CASSFIAGTKSSYEQYF.

The chain carries TRBV6-2 or TRBV6-3 and TRBJ1-1; D remains unclear. Germline assignment: CDR1 MNHEY and CDR2 SVGEGT. The CDR3 runs 15 residues. Trimming left V 0 bases short and J 0 bases short, with 8 bases between. This CDR3 is CASSYSRAMNTEAFF. The CDR3 DNA reads TGTGCCAGCAGTTACTCGAGGGCAATGAACACTGAAGCTTTCTTT.

This chain connects TRBV7-2 to TRBJ2-1; D uncertain. The CDR3 spans 14 residues. V lost 1 base and J lost 7, with 11 bases in between. Germline CDR1 reads SGHTA; CDR2 reads FQGNSA. The CDR3 reads CASSLVDPGNEQFF. Written as DNA, the CDR3 is TGTGCCAGCAGCTTAGTTGACCCCGGGAATGAGCAGTTCTTC.

This clone has a handful of counts. The chain uses TRBV7-9 and TRBJ1-4; D is unclear. V was shortened by 5 bases and J by 12 bases, with 16 bases between the two germline ends. The CDR3 sequence is 13 residues long. Germline CDR1 and CDR2: SEHNR and FQNEAQ (reference sequence). The CDR3 coding sequence is TGTGCCAGCAGCCGCGGGTGGCAGCGGGAACTGTTTTTT. Protein: CASSRGWQRELFF. The whole variable domain, filled in from reference TRBV7-9 and TRBJ1-4, reads DTGVSQNPRHKITKRGQNVTFRCDPISEHNRLYWYRQTLGQGPEFLTYFQNEAQLEKSRLLSDRFSAERPKGSFSTLEIQRTEQGDSAMYLCASSRGWQRELFFGSGTQLSVL.

This clone was observed a few times. The chain couples TRBV10-3 to TRBJ1-2, with 8 bases lining up with TRBD1. V lost 2 bases to trimming and J lost 5 bases; unmatched junction nucleotides: 4. Germline loops: CDR1 ENHRY, CDR2 SYGVKD. The CDR3 consists of 14 residues. The CDR3 region has the DNA TGTGCCATCAGTGAGGCGACAGGGGCGTATGGCTACACCTTC. Residues: CAISEATGAYGYTF.

With respect to this clone: Other DNA variants within this sample encode the same CDR3. The chain uses TRBV7-2 and TRBJ2-7, with 10 bases matching TRBD1. J lost 3 bases, V lost 6 bases, and 5 bases had no gene match. Germline V gene lookup returns CDR1 SGHTA and CDR2 FQGNSA. The CDR3 consists of 14 residues. The CDR3 sequence is CASSRRDRGYEQYF. The CDR3 nucleotides are TGTGCCAGCAGTCGCCGGGACAGGGGCTACGAGCAGTACTTC.

The genes are TRBV5-1 and TRBJ2-7; 8 nucleotides align to TRBD1. CDR3 length equals 14 residues. Germline loops: CDR1 SGHRS, CDR2 YFSETQ. The V gene end was trimmed by 3 bases and the J gene end by 2 bases; junction bases not matched to a gene: 4. The CDR3 loop reads CASSWDRPTYEQYF. In nucleotides, the CDR3 is TGCGCCAGCAGCTGGGACAGGCCGACCTACGAGCAGTACTTC. Looking up the rest from reference TRBV5-1 and TRBJ2-7 gives the full variable domain: KAGVTQTPRYLIKTRGQQVTLSCSPISGHRSVSWYQQTPGQGLQFLFEYFSETQRNKGNFPGRFSGRQFSNSRSEMNVSTLELGDSALYLCASSWDRPTYEQYFGPGTRLTVT.

The gene calls are TRBV5-4 and TRBJ1-1; possibly TRBD1 for D (5 bases). The ends were cut back, 4 bases at V and 3 bases at J, with 16 bases in the middle. Germline V lookup: CDR1 SGHNT, CDR2 YYREEE (reference sequence). This CDR3 is 15 amino acids long. The CDR3 loop is CASSVSQGRDTEAFF. CDR3 nucleotide sequence: TGTGCCAGCAGCGTCTCTCAGGGAAGGGACACTGAAGCTTTCTTT.

This chain uses TRBV9 with TRBJ1-3; a weak D match, TRBD1 (6 bases). The CDR3 sequence is 18 residues long. Germline lookup yields CDR1 SGDLS and CDR2 YYNGEE. Trimming removed 0 bases at V and 2 bases at J, with 18 bases between. The DNA for the CDR3 is TGTGCCAGCAGCGTAGTTGGGGGCGCTGACTCTGCTGGAAACACCATATATTTT. The encoded protein is CASSVVGGADSAGNTIYF.

This clone was seen once. The rearrangement links TRBV5-1 to TRBJ2-2; no clear D. Germline assignment: CDR1 SGHRS and CDR2 YFSETQ. The CDR3 is 15 amino acids. The V end lost 0 bases, the J end lost 1 base, and 7 bases lay between the germline ends. The DNA for the CDR3 is TGCGCCAGCAGCTTGGCACTCGGGAACACCGGGGAGCTGTTTTTT. Translating it yields CASSLALGNTGELFF.

The gene calls are TRBV30 and TRBJ2-7, with 10 bases lining up with TRBD2. V lost 2 bases, J lost 1 base, and 5 bases stayed unmatched. The germline V gene encodes CDR1 GTSNPN and CDR2 SVGIG (reference sequence). The CDR3 totals 15 residues. In DNA, the CDR3 is TGTGCCTGGAGTCCGCTAGCGGGAGTATCCTACGAGCAGTACTTC. Amino acids: CAWSPLAGVSYEQYF.

V and J are TRBV6-5 and TRBJ1-1; 10 nucleotides agree with TRBD1. Germline trimming cut 5 bases from V and 10 bases from J; bases unmatched to any gene: 10. The length of the CDR3 is 14 residues. Germline V lookup: CDR1 MNHEY, CDR2 SVGAGI. CDR3 nucleotide sequence: TGTGCCAGCAGTCCATTCGGGACAGGGGTAGGAGCTTTCTTT. Its protein product is CASSPFGTGVGAFF.

This clone was seen a handful of times. The chain uses TRBV28 and TRBJ1-1; 7 bases match TRBD1. Germline V lookup: CDR1 MDHEN, CDR2 SYDVKM. The CDR3 is 14 residues long. The trim removed 7 bases at V and 4 bases at J, leaving 9 bases unmatched. In nucleotides, the CDR3 is TGTGCCAGCAATATACCACAGGGGAGCACTGAAGCTTTCTTT. Translated: CASNIPQGSTEAFF.

J is TRBJ2-7 and V is TRBV11-3; a possible D gene is TRBD1 (6 bases). Germline-derived CDR1 and CDR2 are SGHNT and YENEEA. V was shortened by 6 bases and J by 0 bases, with 15 bases between the two germline ends. The CDR3 is made up of 15 amino acids. The CDR3 DNA reads as TGTGCCAGCAGATCCGGACAGCTGAGCTCCTACGAGCAGTACTTC. This encodes CASRSGQLSSYEQYF.

The chain employs TRBV6-5 and TRBJ2-7; the match to TRBD1 covers 8 bases. J was trimmed by 3 bases and V by 6 bases; bases with no gene match: 4. Germline CDR1 and CDR2: MNHEY and SVGAGI. The CDR3 is 13 amino acids. The DNA of the CDR3 is TGTGCCAGCAGCCTGGACAGGGTCTACGAGCAGTACTTC. Its translation: CASSLDRVYEQYF.

The chain carries TRBV28 and TRBJ1-1; D is ambiguous. The CDR3 has 13 amino acids. Germline assignment: CDR1 MDHEN and CDR2 SYDVKM. Trimming cost V 4 bases and J 0 bases, with 6 bases left between them. CDR3 residues: CASSSLMNTEAFF. The CDR3 DNA follows: TGTGCCAGCAGTTCACTCATGAACACTGAAGCTTTCTTT.

CDR3 nucleotide sequence: TGTGCCAGTAGTAGAACGGGACAGGGGATTTCAGAAGGCTACACCTTC. Translated: CASSRTGQGISEGYTF. This chain connects TRBV19 to TRBJ1-2; 10 nucleotides match TRBD1. Germline lookup yields CDR1 LNHDA and CDR2 SQIVND (reference sequence). V shed 4 bases, J shed 8 bases, and the junction held 13 bases outside the gene matches. The CDR3 consists of 16 residues.